This T cell receptor beta chain was recorded in a study of T cells in Graves' hyperthyroidism and ophthalmopathy. This clonotype was observed at least ten times. RNA transcripts gave rise to amplified TCR beta CDR3 regions. The TCR CDR3 was amplified in a first-round RT-PCR using the HTBI primer set. TCRdb reprocessed the multiplex PCR reads with MiXCR, giving one entry per CDR3 protein. This sample has 200,000 to 250,000 distinct CDR3 sequences, with under 20% found just once. The clonotype was recovered from a man aged 45-65 years with Graves' hyperthyroidism. What was sequenced was blood.

The CDR3 nucleotides read TGTGCCAGTAGTAGTTCCGGGACCTTGAACACTGAAGCTTTCTTT. Residues: CASSSSGTLNTEAFF. The rearrangement links TRBV19 to TRBJ1-1; maybe TRBD1 (5 bases). The ends were cut back, 4 bases at V and 0 bases at J, with 12 bases in the middle. Looked up from germline, CDR1 is LNHDA and CDR2 is SQIVND (reference sequence). The CDR3 loop spans 15 amino acids.